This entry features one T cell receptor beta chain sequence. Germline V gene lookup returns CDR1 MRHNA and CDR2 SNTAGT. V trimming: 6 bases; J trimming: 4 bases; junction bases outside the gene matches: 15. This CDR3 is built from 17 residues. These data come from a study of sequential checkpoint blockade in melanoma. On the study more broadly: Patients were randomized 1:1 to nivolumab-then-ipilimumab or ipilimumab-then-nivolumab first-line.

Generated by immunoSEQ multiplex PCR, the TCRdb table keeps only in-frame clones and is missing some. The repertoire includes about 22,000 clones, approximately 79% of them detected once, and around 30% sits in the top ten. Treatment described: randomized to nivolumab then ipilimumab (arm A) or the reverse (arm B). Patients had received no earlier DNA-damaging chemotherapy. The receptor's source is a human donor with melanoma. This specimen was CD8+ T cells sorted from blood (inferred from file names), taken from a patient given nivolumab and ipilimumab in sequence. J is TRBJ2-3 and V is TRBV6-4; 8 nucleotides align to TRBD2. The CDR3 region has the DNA TGTGCCAGCAGCCGTACGGGGGGGGGCCTCGGGCCAGATACGCAGTATTTT. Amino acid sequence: CASSRTGGGLGPDTQYF.